The clone carrying this TCR beta chain was detected a few times. The record originates from a study of human T cells and chemical hapten exposure. Across the whole study: Minor pooled library volume differences mainly drove per-sample TCR yield variation.

Indicated time point: patch test 1, 2 weeks after DPC sensitization. Treatment of the sample: therapeutic diphenylcyclopropenone sensitization with weekly scalp DPC. Extraction yielded total RNA from whole blood (unfractionated). The CDR3 is 11 residues long. V lost 0 bases to trimming and J lost 7 bases, with 4 bases between them. Germline-derived CDR1 and CDR2 are SGHDT and YYEEEE. A single record per CDR3 protein comes from TCRdb applying MiXCR to the RACE reads. The sample lists some 120,000 distinct CDR3 sequences, 12% seen once, with around 1.4% in the top ten. Sequencing was performed on whole blood, taken in connection with sensitization to the hapten diphenylcyclopropenone (DPC). The rearrangement uses TRBV5-6 and TRBJ1-1; D unclear. This TCR was sampled from a woman aged 50 to 65 with alopecia areata. Some clones in this sample may be carry-over from other donors' samples. CDR3 in DNA: TGTGCCAGCAGCTTGGGAGATGAAGCTTTCTTT. It codes for CASSLGDEAFF.